The next 9 T cell receptor beta chains were all read from a single sample in a study of T cells after yellow fever vaccination. TCRdb re-called the 5' RACE reads with MiXCR, one entry per CDR3 protein. This table holds around 350,000 distinct CDR3 sequences, approximately 5.7% found once. The source was PBMCs, collected 5 days after the yellow fever booster vaccination. Receptors were obtained from a man aged 30 to 45 who received the YFV17D yellow fever vaccine.

This clonotype was counted at least ten times. The V gene is TRBV10-3, the J gene TRBJ2-7; 7 bases map to TRBD2. Germline-derived CDR1 and CDR2 are ENHRY and SYGVKD. V lost 3 bases and J lost 2; bases outside the gene matches: 10. This CDR3 contains 16 residues. The CDR3 coding sequence is TGTGCCATCAGTGATCCCGGATTGACTAGCACCTACGAGCAGTACTTC. This sequence encodes CAISDPGLTSTYEQYF.

This clonotype was recorded a few times. This sequence joins TRBV3-1 and TRBJ2-2; weak D call: TRBD2 (5 bases). The CDR3 contains 15 residues. The germline V gene has CDR1 LGHDT and CDR2 YNNKEL (reference sequence). Trimming took off 0 bases at V and 7 bases at J, with 12 bases between the two ends. The CDR3 DNA reads as TGTGCCAGCAGCCAAGATCTACGGGGATTCGGGGAGCTGTTTTTT. Encoded protein: CASSQDLRGFGELFF.

The genes are TRBV6-1 and TRBJ1-3, with D perhaps matching TRBD1 (5 bases). Germline V gene sequence: CDR1 MNHNS, CDR2 SASEGT. Trimming removed 6 bases from V and 4 bases from J, with 13 bases in between. The CDR3 runs 14 residues. CDR3 protein: CASRPPGQGNTIYF. The CDR3, as DNA: TGTGCCAGCAGACCCCCAGGGCAAGGAAACACCATATATTTT.

This clonotype has at least ten counts. The V and J genes are TRBV24-1 and TRBJ2-7; weak D call: TRBD2 (5 bases). Germline values: CDR1 KGHDR, CDR2 SFDVKD. V was shortened by 3 bases and J by 4 bases, with 6 bases between the two germline ends. The CDR3 runs to 12 residues. CDR3 region: CATSDGGYEQYF. The CDR3 DNA sequence: TGTGCCACCAGTGATGGCGGGTACGAGCAGTACTTC.

This clonotype has a count of ten or more. This sequence joins TRBV11-2 and TRBJ2-5, with 9 bases aligning to TRBD2. The trim removed 1 base at V and 1 base at J, leaving 10 bases unmatched. Germline loops: CDR1 SGHAT, CDR2 FQNNGV. The CDR3 is 18 amino acids. CDR3 DNA: TGTGCCAGCAGCTTAGGGTCTGGCGGGAGGGGCCGCCAAGAGACCCAGTACTTC. Translating gives CASSLGSGGRGRQETQYF.

Many counts were recorded for this clonotype. The V gene is TRBV20-1, the J gene TRBJ2-7, with 9 bases identical to TRBD2. Germline CDR1 reads DFQATT; CDR2 reads SNEGSKA (reference sequence). This CDR3 has 13 residues. Trimming at V came to 0 bases and at J to 9 bases, leaving 6 bases not matched to a gene. CDR3 in amino acids: CSARDGTSQTQYF. Here the CDR3 DNA reads TGCAGTGCTAGAGATGGGACTAGCCAGACGCAGTACTTC.

CDR3 bases: TGCAGCGTTTATGGGTATTATAGCGATGAGCAGTTCTTC. Protein: CSVYGYYSDEQFF. The J gene is TRBJ2-1, the V gene TRBV29-1, with a tentative D call TRBD2 (5 bases). Trimming stripped 5 bases from V and 8 bases from J, with 16 bases between. Germline V lookup: CDR1 SQVTM, CDR2 ANQGSEA. The CDR3 length is 13 residues.

In its sample, this clonotype was seen a few times. This rearrangement joins TRBV18 to TRBJ2-7; 8 nucleotides line up with TRBD2. This CDR3 region has 15 residues. Germline-derived CDR1 and CDR2 are KGHSH and LQKENI. V gave up 1 base and J gave up 4 bases; unmatched junction bases: 6. The CDR3, as DNA: TGTGCCAGCTCACCACGCCGGGGACTAGGGTACGAGCAGTACTTC. It specifies CASSPRRGLGYEQYF.

This clonotype was recorded at least ten times. V is TRBV7-8 and J is TRBJ2-5; D may be TRBD1 (6 bases). The CDR3 spans 14 residues. Germline lookup yields CDR1 SGHVS and CDR2 FQNEAQ. V was cut by 2 bases and J by 4 bases, with 11 bases left in between. CDR3 amino acids: CASSLYRGRETQYF. Here the CDR3 DNA reads TGTGCCAGCAGCTTATATAGGGGGAGAGAGACCCAGTACTTC.